This T cell receptor beta chain stems from a study of T cell repertoires in cytomegalovirus infection. On the study more broadly: Researchers turned to recently identified HLA-C-restricted CMV epitopes as well as well-studied HLA-B-restricted ones. Shared public TCR beta signatures pointed to both CMV infection and a matching HLA type.

As for this clonotype: Its matching antigen is unknown.

One entry per CDR3 protein, called by TCRdb with MiXCR from the reads. There are a few hundred thousand distinct CDR3 sequences in the sample; approximately 40% occur only once, and 48% lies in the top ten. The sequencing here drew on cultured PBMCs, taken from culture after CMV antigen stimulation. This receptor was taken from a human donor in good health (CMV status not recorded). Some clones in this sample may be carry-over from other donors' samples.

The CDR3 nucleotides read TGCGCCAGCAGCCCTAGCGGGGGTCCTAGGGAGCAGTACTTC. It specifies CASSPSGGPREQYF. This chain links TRBV4-1 with TRBJ2-7; 10 positions agree with TRBD2. J gave up 7 bases and V 4 bases, and 7 bases lay outside the gene matches. Per the germline V gene, CDR1 is MGHRA and CDR2 is YSYEKL. CDR3 length: 14 amino acids.